The entry that follows covers one T cell receptor beta chain sequence. The source of the sample is a study of control samples from healthy donors and cancer patients. Sequenced by immunoSEQ multiplex PCR; TCRdb stores in-frame clones only, minus some. The profile covers about 160,000 clones, with less than 95% appearing a single time and 13% to 15% taken by the ten largest. The sample was PBMCs. The receptor was derived from a man in his fifties or sixties with colorectal cancer.

This CDR3 is CASSLDGARTAQYF. The CDR3 DNA reads as TGTGCCAGCAGCTTAGATGGGGCGCGTACGGCCCAGTACTTC. V and J are TRBV7-7 and TRBJ2-5, with D possibly matching TRBD1 (5 bases). The CDR3 length is 14 residues. The V end was cut by 1 base, the J end by 9 bases, with 15 bases between. Germline CDR1 SSHAT, CDR2 FNYEAQ (reference sequence).